This T cell receptor (beta chain) is drawn from a study of control samples from healthy donors and cancer patients. Germline V gene lookup returns CDR1 SGHRS and CDR2 YFSETQ. V was cut by 7 bases and J by 6 bases, with 11 bases left in between. The CDR3 is made up of 12 amino acids. The data were produced by immunoSEQ multiplex PCR, yet TCRdb's version contains in-frame clones alone and is incomplete. The sample lists 75,000 to 95,000 clones, more than 80% seen once, with nearly 1.5% in the top ten. This chain uses TRBV5-1 with TRBJ2-1; D remains unclear. The sequencing input was blood. The sequence was collected from a woman aged 25 to 39 in good health. The CDR3: CASGFGFNEQFF. CDR3 bases: TGCGCCAGCGGGTTTGGATTCAATGAGCAGTTCTTC.